This T cell receptor (beta chain) was sequenced during a study of cytotoxic CD8 clonotypes in ibrutinib-treated CLL. The assay was immunoSEQ multiplex PCR, and TCRdb's table has in-frame clones only and misses some. In the table there are 140,000 to 150,000 clones, more than 75% of which are singletons. CDR1 is SNHLY, CDR2 FYNNEI, per germline. The CDR3 spans 15 residues. V gave up 6 bases and J gave up 7 bases, with 19 bases separating them. The receptor was derived from a human donor with chronic lymphocytic leukemia. The sequencing used PBMCs, collected after 24 months of ibrutinib treatment. The V and J genes are TRBV2 and TRBJ1-5; D is perhaps TRBD1 (6 bases). CDR3 protein: CASSSEGGYGQPQHF. In nucleotides, the CDR3 is TGTGCCAGCAGCTCGGAGGGGGGGTATGGCCAGCCCCAGCATTTT.